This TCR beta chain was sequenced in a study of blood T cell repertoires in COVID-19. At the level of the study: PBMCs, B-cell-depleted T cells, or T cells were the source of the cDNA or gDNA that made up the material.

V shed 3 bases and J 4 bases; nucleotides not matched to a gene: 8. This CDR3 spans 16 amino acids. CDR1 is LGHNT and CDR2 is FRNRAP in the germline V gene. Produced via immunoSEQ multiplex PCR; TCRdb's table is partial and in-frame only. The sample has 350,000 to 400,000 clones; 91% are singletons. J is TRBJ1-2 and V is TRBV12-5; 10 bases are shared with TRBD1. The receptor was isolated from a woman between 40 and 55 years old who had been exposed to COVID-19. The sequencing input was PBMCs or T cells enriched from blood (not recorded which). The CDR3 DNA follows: TGTGCTAGTGGTTTCCGTGACAGGGGGCACATCTATGGCTACACCTTC. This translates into CASGFRDRGHIYGYTF.